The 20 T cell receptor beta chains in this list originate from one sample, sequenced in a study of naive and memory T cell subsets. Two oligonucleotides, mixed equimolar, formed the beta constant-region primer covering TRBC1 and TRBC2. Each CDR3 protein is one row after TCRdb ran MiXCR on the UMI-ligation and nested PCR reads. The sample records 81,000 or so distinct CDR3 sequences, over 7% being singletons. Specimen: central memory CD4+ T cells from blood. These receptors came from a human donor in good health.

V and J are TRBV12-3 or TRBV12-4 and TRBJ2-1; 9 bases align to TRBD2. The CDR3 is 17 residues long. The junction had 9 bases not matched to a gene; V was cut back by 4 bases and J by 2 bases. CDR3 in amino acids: CASSSGLAGFTYNEQFF. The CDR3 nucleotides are TGTGCCAGCAGTTCGGGGCTAGCGGGATTTACCTACAATGAGCAGTTCTTC.

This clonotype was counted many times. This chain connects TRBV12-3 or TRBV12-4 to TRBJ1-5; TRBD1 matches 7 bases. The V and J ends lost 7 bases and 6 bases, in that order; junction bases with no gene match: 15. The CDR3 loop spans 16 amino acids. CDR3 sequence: CASKGDSLIGGQPQHF. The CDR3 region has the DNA TGTGCCAGCAAGGGGGACAGTTTAATCGGGGGTCAGCCCCAGCATTTT.

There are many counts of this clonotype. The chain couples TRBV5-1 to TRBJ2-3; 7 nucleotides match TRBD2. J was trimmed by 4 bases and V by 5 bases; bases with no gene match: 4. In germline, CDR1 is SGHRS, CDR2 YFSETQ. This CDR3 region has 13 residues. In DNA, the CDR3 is TGCGCCAGCAGTACGGCGGGGGCAGATACGCAGTATTTT. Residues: CASSTAGADTQYF.

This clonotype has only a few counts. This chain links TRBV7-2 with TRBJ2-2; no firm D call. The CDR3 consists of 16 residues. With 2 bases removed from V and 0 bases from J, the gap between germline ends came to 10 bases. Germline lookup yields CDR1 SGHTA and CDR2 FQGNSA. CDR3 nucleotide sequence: TGTGCCAGCAGCTTAAACTCATACGCGAACACCGGGGAGCTGTTTTTT. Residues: CASSLNSYANTGELFF.

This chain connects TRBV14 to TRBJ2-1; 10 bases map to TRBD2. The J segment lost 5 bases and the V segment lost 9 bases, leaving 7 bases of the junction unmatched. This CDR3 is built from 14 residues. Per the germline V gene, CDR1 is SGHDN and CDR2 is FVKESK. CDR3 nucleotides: TGTGCCAGTTCTCCGGGACTAGCGAACAATGAGCAGTTCTTC. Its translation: CASSPGLANNEQFF.

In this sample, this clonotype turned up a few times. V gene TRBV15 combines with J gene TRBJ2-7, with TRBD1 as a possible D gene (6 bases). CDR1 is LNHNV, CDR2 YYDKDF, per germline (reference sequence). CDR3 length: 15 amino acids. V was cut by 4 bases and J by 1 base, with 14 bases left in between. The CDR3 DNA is TGTGCCACCAGCAACAGGGATCGGACTTCCTACGAGCAGTACTTC. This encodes CATSNRDRTSYEQYF. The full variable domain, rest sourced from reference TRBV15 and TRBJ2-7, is DAMVIQNPRYQVTQFGKPVTLSCSQTLNHNVMYWYQQKSSQAPKLLFHYYDKDFNNEADTPDNFQSRRPNTSFCFLDIRSPGLGDTAMYLCATSNRDRTSYEQYFGPGTRLTVT.

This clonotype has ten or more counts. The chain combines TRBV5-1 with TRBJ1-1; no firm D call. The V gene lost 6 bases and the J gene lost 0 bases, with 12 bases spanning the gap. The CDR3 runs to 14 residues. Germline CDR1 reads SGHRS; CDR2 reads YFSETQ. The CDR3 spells CASNPDDLNTEAFF. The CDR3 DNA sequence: TGCGCCAGCAACCCGGATGACCTGAACACTGAAGCTTTCTTT.

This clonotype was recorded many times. In DNA, the CDR3 is TGTGCCAGCAGCTTAGGACACCGGACAGATAATCAGCCCCAGCATTTT. Translated: CASSLGHRTDNQPQHF. V is TRBV7-2 and J is TRBJ1-5; the D gene is possibly TRBD1 (6 bases). Germline V gene sequence: CDR1 SGHTA, CDR2 FQGNSA. Trimming removed 1 base from V and 4 bases from J, with 14 bases in between. The CDR3 length is 16 residues. Full variable domain (outside the CDR3, taken from reference TRBV7-2 and TRBJ1-5): GAGVSQSPSNKVTEKGKDVELRCDPISGHTALYWYRQSLGQGLEFLIYFQGNSAPDKSGLPSDRFSAERTGGSVSTLTIQRTQQEDSAVYLCASSLGHRTDNQPQHFGDGTRLSIL.

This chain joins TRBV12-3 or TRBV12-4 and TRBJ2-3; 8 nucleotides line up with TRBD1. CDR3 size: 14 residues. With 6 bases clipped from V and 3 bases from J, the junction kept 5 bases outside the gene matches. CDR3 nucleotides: TGTGCCAGCAGCAGGGACAGGATGACAGATACGCAGTATTTT. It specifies CASSRDRMTDTQYF.

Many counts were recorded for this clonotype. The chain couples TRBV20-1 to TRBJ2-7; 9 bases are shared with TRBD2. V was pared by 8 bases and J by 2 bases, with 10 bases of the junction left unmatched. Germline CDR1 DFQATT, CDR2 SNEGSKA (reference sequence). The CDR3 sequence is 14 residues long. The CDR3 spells CSLLSGGVTYEQYF. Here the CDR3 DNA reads TGCAGTTTACTTAGCGGGGGAGTAACCTACGAGCAGTACTTC.

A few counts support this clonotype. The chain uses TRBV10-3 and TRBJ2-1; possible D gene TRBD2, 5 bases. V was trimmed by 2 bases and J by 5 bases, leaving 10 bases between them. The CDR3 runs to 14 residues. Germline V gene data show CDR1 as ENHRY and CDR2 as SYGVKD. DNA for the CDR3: TGTGCCATCAGTGAGGGACTCCAGCACAATGAGCAGTTCTTC. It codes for CAISEGLQHNEQFF.

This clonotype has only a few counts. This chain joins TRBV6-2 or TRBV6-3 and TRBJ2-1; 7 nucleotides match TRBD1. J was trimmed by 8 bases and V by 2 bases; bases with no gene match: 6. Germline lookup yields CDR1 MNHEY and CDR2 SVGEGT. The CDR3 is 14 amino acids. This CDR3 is CASSYRQGYYEQFF. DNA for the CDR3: TGTGCCAGCAGTTACCGACAGGGATATTATGAGCAGTTCTTC.

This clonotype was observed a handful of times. CDR3 amino acids: CASNRKQGQETQYF. The CDR3 nucleotides read TGTGCCAGCAATCGCAAACAGGGTCAAGAGACCCAGTACTTC. The chain is built from TRBV7-2 and TRBJ2-5; possibly TRBD1 for D (6 bases). Germline V gene sequence: CDR1 SGHTA, CDR2 FQGNSA. Trimming took 7 bases from V and 2 from J, leaving 14 bases between them. The CDR3 is made up of 14 amino acids.

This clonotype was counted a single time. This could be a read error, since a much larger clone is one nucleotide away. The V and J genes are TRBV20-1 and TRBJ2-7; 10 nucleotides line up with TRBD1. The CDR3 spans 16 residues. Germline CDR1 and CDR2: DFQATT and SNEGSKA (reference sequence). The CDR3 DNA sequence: TGCAGTGCTGGAGACGGGACCCGACAGGGGGCGCGTGAGCAGTACTTC. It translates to CSAGDGTRQGAREQYF.

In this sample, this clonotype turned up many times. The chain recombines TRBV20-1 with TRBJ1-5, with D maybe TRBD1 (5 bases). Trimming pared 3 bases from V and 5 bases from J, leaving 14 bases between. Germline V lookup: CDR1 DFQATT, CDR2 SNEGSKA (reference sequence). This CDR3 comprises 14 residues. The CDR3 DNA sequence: TGCAGTGCTAGCGAGGGGAGTTTACATCAGCCCCAGCATTTT. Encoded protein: CSASEGSLHQPQHF.

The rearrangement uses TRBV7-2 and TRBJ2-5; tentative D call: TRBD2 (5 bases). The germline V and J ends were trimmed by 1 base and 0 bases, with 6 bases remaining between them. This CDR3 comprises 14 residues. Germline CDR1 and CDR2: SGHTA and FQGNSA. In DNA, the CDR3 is TGTGCCAGCAGCTTAGGGACTCACCAAGAGACCCAGTACTTC. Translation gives CASSLGTHQETQYF.

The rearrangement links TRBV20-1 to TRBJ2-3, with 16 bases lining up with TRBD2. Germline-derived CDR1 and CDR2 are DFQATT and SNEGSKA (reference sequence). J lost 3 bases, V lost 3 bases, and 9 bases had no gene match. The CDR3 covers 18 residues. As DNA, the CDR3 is TGCAGTGCTAGTGGAGGGACTAGCGGGGGGGCCCCTACAGATACGCAGTATTTT. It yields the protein CSASGGTSGGAPTDTQYF.

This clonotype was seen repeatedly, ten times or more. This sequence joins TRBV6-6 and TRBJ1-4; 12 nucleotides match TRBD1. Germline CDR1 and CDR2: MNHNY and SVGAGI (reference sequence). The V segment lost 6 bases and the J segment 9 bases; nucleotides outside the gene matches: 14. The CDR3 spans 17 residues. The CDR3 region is CASRLGTGGYLKQKLFF. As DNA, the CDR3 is TGTGCCAGCAGGTTAGGGACAGGGGGCTACCTGAAGCAAAAACTGTTTTTT.

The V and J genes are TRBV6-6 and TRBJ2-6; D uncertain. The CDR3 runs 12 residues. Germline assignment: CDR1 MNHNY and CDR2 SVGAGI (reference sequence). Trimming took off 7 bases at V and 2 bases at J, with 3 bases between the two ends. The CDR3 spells CASNAGANVLTF. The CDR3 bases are TGTGCCAGCAATGCTGGGGCCAACGTCCTGACTTTC.

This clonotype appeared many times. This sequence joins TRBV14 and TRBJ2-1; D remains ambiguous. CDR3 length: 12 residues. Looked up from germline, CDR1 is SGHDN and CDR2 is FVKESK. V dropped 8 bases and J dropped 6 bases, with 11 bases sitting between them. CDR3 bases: TGTGCCAGCTCCCGCCGGCTCAATGAGCAGTTCTTC. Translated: CASSRRLNEQFF.